The following is a T cell receptor beta chain sequence with its context. Its antigen is not yet known. No much larger clone is present one base from it, and per-base qualities are unavailable. The data originate from a study of Ad26.COV2.S vaccination and SARS-CoV-2 variants (dated by TCRdb to the early 2020s). At the level of the whole study: Donors in the vaccine arm were drawn from COV1001, a phase I-IIa trial of Ad26.COV2.S in healthy adults that was multicentre, randomized, double-blind and placebo-controlled. Dosing of Ad26.COV2.S was intramuscular, at either 5x10^10 or 1x10^11 viral particles, delivered as one shot or as two shots spaced 56 days apart. TCRbeta repertoire sequencing served as the tool for gauging how specific and how broad the SARS-CoV-2-reactive T cell receptors were following Ad26.COV2.S vaccination. The TCR-sequenced set comprised approximately 32 samples: around 20 Ad26.COV2.S vaccine recipients, 5 placebo recipients and 8 SARS-CoV-2 convalescent individuals. Trial participants were randomized into five groups of five, in which low-dose or high-dose Ad26.COV2.S was given once or twice, or placebo was given on both occasions. Blinding of investigators to trial group allocation was maintained during experiments and outcome assessment.

From the cysteine up to the phenylalanine, the CDR3 has a length of 14 residues. Only the CDR3 region is kept as DNA, spanning 42 bases read in frame from base 1. The germline V gene supplies CDR1 SGHVS and CDR2 FQNEAQ. Trimming takes 5 bases off V and 1 base off J; junction bases not matched to a gene: 3. Results and caveats for the whole study, not just this receptor: The authors noted that the TCR breadth and depth analyses may have underestimated total T cell responses. Vaccine and placebo recipients had comparable non-spike TCR breadth, which fits with the vaccine containing only spike. Spike-specific TCR breadth was higher in Ad26.COV2.S recipients than in placebo recipients (P = 0.0014). After vaccination, spike-specific CD8+ and CD4+ T cell responses were reported to show substantial breadth. The study lacked the statistical power to compare responses across vaccine doses or regimens.

This sample's treatment or condition label indicates: some 19 received Ad26.COV2.S at low or high dose, single or two shots; 5 received placebo; per-sample allocation not given. Repertoires of vaccine and placebo recipients were sequenced from samples taken on day 63 after the first injection. Cohort 1b enrolled about 25 adults aged 18-55 years at a single site in Boston, USA, between 29 July and 7 August 2020. Ad26.COV2.S was a replication-incompetent adenovirus type 26 vector expressing a prefusion-stabilized SARS-CoV-2 spike protein from the original Wuhan strain. The immunoSEQ Assay was used to sequence TCRbeta CDR3 regions. After extraction, genomic DNA underwent amplification by bias-controlled multiplex PCR, followed by high-throughput sequencing. In the authors' own workflow: To quantify the absolute abundance of every unique TCRbeta CDR3 region, sequences were collapsed and filtered. T cell fraction was estimated by normalization of TCRbeta template counts to usable DNA, with usable DNA being measured through amplification of reference genes present in all nucleated cells. Repertoire TCRs were annotated as SARS-CoV-2-specific by exact matching of V gene, CDR3 amino acid sequence and J gene to a known reactive TCR set. The reference SARS-CoV-2 TCR set came from MIRA and was filtered for enrichment in COVID-19-positive ImmuneCODE repertoires, removing public or cross-reactive TCRs. Using the MIRA antigens, annotated TCRs were further analysed by specific ORF or by position within an ORF. Depth was the summed frequency of annotated unique rearrangements, while breadth was defined as annotated unique rearrangements over total unique productive rearrangements. Group comparisons of TCR breadth used two-sided Wilcoxon rank-sum tests. TCRdb took this table from immuneACCESS and kept in-frame rearrangements with V and J called. Such tables lack part of the clones; where checked against another copy, unresolved V genes explain under half of the gap, and the rest is unexplained. V, J and clone size derive from that table, while D and trimming were established from the DNA sequence. The sample profile shows hundreds of thousands of clones; around 90% of them were found once. Of the sample, 10% to 15% is held by the ten largest clones.

The receptor was isolated from a person aged 18-65 years who received the Ad26.COV2.S COVID-19 vaccine or a placebo. Sequences were derived from peripheral blood, sampled in a trial of Ad26.COV2.S vaccine versus placebo. The V and J segments used are TRBV7-8 and TRBJ2-5; TRBD2 lines up with 8 middle nucleotides. CDR3 region: CASSRTSSQETQYF. The DNA sequence is given as TGTGCCAGCAGCCGGACTAGCAGCCAAGAGACCCAGTACTTC.